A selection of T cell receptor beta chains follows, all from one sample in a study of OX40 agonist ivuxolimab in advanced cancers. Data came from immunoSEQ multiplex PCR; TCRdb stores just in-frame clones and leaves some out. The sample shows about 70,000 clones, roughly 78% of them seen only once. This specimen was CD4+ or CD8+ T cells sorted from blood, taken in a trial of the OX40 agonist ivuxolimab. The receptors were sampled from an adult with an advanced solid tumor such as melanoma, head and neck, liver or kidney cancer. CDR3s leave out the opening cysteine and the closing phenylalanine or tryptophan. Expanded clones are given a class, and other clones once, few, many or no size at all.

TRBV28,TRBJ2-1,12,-,ASSTPTGGGEQF
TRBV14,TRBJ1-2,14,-,ASSPASGTGTYGYT
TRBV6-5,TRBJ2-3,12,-,ASSYGGSTDTQY
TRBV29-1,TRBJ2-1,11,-,SVDDRTYNEQF
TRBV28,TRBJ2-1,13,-,ASSSAGRSYNEQF
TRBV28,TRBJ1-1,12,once,ASSPYMEGLEAF
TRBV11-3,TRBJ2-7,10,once,ASSLTSYEQY
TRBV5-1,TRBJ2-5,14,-,ASSLPTGQKGETQY
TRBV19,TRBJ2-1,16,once,ATLGTGTSGTSYNEQF
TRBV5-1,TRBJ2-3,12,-,ASSFDLSTDTQY
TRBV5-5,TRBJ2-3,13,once,ASKVPGQGTDTQY
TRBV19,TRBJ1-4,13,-,ASRNPGASNEKLF
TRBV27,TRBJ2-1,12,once,ASSSNQRPPREF
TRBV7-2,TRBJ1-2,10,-,ASSHAGYGYT
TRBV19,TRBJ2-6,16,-,ASSAGPALTSGANVLT
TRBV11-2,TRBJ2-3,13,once,ASSKSGVGTDTQY
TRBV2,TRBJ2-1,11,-,ASRDSGYNEQF
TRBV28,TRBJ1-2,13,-,ASSLFADLFYGYT
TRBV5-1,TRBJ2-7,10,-,ASSFSEYEQY
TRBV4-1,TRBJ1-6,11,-,ASSRDRGSPLH
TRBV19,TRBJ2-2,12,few,ATGARGTTGELF
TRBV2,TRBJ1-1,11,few,ASVGAENTEAF
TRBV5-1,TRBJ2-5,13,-,ASSQVYGERETQY
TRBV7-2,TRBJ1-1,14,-,ASSSLPGGEDTEAF
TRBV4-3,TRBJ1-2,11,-,ASSQETGYGYT
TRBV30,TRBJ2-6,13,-,AWSVWGTGANVLT
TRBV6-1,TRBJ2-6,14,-,ASSGRLAVGANVLT
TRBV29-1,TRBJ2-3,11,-,SVERVGRGQQY
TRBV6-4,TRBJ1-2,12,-,ASGGQGDVYGYT
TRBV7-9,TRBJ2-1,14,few,ASQRTSGGAEVEQF
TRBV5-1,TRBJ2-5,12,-,ASSLGLGQETQY
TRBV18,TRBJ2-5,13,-,ASSPRESIQETQY
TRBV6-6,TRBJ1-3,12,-,ASGIGTGGNTIY
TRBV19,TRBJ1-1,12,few,ASSIAMGYTEAF
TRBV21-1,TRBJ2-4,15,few,ACGDSVSQLAKNIQY
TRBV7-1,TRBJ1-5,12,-,ASSLATGHQPQH
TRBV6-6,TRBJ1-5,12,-,ASSRDRGNQPQH
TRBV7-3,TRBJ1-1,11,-,ASSPNTGTEAF
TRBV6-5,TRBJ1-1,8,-,SSGEWRAF
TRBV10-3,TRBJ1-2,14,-,AISGTHAPSSYGYT
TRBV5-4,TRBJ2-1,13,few,ASSLAGGTYNEQF
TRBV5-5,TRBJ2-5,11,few,ASSSGQRETQY
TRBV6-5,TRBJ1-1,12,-,ASSLAVSNTEAF
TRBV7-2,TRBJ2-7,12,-,ASSLDLSSGEQY
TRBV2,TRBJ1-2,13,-,ASSDTGGYNYGYT
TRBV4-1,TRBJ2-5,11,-,ATSRWKQETQY
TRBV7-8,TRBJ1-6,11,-,ASSLGYNSPLH
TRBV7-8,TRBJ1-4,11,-,ASSTRVNEKLF